The clone carrying this T cell receptor (beta chain) shows up as medium-sized by frequency. The antigen is undetermined. UMI-labeled TRB cDNA libraries were prepared by 5' RACE. TCRdb reanalyzed the 5' RACE reads and collapses them to one entry per CDR3 protein, without DNA. This sample's clone table lists fewer than 8,000 distinct CDR3 sequences. The data stem from a study of CXCR3-negative and CXCR3-positive naive CD8 T cells. CDR1 and CDR2 (germline): SQVTM, ANQGSEA. There are 20 residues in the CDR3. Findings and caveats of the study: When CXCR3-positive naive cells were set against CXCR3-negative naive cells, the former had more hydrophobic TRB CDR3s.

The clonotype was recovered from a human donor in good health. Some clones in this sample may be carry-over from other donors' samples. The V call is TRBV29-1, the J call TRBJ2-5; TCRdb returns TRBD1, unconfirmable since there is no DNA. The sequenced sample was naive CXCR3+ CD8+ T cells from blood. Noted subset: CD45RO-CCR7+CD27+CD95- naive CD8+ T cells expressing CXCR3 (TNR3+). The CDR3: CSVEVGGQGGVTMYQETQYF.